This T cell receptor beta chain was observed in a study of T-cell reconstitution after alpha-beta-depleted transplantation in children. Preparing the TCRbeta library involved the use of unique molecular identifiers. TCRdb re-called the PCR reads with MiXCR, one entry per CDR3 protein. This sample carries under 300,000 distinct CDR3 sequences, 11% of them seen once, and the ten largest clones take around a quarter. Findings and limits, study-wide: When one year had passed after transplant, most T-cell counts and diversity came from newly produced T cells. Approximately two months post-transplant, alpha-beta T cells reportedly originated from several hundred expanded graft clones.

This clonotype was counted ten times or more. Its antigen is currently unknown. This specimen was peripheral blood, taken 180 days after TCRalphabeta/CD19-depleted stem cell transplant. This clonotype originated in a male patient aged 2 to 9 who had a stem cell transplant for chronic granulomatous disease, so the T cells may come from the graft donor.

CDR3 sequence reads: CASSQVLARTDTQYF. CDR3 coding DNA: TGCGCCAGCAGCCAAGTTCTAGCCCGCACAGATACGCAGTATTTT. The rearrangement uses TRBV4-1 and TRBJ2-3; the D gene is possibly TRBD2 (5 bases). CDR1 and CDR2 (germline): MGHRA, YSYEKL. This CDR3 is 15 amino acids long. V was pared by 1 base and J by 1 base, with 9 bases between.